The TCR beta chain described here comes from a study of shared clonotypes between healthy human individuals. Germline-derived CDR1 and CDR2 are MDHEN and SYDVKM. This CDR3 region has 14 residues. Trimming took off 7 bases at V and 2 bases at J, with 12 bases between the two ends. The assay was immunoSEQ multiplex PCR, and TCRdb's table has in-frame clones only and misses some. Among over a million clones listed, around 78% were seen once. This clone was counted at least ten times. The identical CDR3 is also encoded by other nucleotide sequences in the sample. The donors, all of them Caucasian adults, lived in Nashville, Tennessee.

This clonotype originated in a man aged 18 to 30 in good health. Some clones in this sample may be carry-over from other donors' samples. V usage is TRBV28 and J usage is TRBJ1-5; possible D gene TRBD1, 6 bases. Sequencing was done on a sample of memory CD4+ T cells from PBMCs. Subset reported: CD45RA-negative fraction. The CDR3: CASTQGGGNQPQHF. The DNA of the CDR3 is TGTGCCAGCACACAGGGAGGAGGCAATCAGCCCCAGCATTTT.